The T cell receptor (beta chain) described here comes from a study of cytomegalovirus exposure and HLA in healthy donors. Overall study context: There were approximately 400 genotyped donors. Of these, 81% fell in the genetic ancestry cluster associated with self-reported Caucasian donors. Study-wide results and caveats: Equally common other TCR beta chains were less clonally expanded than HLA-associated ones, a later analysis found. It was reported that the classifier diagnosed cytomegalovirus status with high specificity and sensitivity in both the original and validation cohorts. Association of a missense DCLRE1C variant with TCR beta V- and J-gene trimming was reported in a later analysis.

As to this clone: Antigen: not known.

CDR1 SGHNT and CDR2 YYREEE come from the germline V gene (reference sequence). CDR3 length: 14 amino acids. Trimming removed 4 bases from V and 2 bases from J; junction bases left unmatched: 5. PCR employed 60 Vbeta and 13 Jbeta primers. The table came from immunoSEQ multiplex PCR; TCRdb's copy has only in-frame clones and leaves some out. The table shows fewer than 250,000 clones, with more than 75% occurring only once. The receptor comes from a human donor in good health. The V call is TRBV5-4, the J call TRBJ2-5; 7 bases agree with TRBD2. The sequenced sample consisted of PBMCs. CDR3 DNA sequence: TGTGCCAGCAGCGTTCGGGGGGAGCAAGAGACCCAGTACTTC. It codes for CASSVRGEQETQYF.